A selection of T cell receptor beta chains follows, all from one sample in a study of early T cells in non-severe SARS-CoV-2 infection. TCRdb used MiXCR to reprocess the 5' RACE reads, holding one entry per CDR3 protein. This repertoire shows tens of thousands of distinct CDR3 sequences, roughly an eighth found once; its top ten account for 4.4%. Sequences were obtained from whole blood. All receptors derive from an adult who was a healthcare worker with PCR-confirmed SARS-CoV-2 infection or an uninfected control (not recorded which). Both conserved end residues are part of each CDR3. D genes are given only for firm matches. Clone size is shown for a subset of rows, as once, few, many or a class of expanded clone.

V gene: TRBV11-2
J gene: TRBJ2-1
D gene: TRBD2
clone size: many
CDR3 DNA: TGTGCCAGCAGCTTAGGAGGGAGGGCCAAAAGCAATGAGCAGTTCTTC
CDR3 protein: CASSLGGRAKSNEQFF

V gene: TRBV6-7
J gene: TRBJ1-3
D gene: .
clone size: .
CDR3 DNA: TGTGTCACGCGGGGACCGCTCTCTGGAAACACCATATATTTT
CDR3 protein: CVTRGPLSGNTIYF

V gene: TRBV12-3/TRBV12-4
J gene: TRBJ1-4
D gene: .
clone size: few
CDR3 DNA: TGTGCCAGCAGTTTAGGTGGGGGGCGAGGCGAAAAACTGTTTTTT
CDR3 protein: CASSLGGGRGEKLFF

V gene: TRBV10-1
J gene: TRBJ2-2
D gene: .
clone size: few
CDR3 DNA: TGCGCCAGCAGTGCGCATAGGGGTACCGGGGAGCTGTTTTTT
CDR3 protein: CASSAHRGTGELFF

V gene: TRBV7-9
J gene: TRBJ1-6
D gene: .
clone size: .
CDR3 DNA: TGTGCAGGATCGTTAGGGGGCTCCTATAATTCACCCCTCCACTTT
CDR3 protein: CAGSLGGSYNSPLHF

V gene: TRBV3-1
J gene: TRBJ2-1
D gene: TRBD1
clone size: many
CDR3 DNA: TGTGCCAGCAGCCAAGGCCGGGACAGGGTCTCCTACAATGAGCAGTTCTTC
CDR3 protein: CASSQGRDRVSYNEQFF

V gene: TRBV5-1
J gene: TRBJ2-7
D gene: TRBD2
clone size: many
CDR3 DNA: TGCGCCAGCAGCTTGAGACTAGCGGGAACCTACGAGCAGTACTTC
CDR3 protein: CASSLRLAGTYEQYF

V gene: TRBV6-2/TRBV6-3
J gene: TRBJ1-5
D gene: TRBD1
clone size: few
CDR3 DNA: TGTGCCAGCAGACCGACAGGGGTCAATCAGCCCCAGCATTTT
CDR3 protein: CASRPTGVNQPQHF

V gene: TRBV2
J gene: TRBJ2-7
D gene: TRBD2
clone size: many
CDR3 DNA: TGTGCCAGCAGTGAAGACGGAGGTAGCGGGAGGGACGAGCAGTACTTC
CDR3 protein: CASSEDGGSGRDEQYF

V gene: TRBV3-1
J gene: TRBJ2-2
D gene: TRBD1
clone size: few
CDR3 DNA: TGTGCCAGCAGCCCACCCTACAGGGGTAGGGAGCTGTTTTTT
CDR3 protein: CASSPPYRGRELFF

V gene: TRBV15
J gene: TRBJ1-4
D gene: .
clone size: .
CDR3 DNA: TGTGCCACCAGCAGAGATCGGGGGGTTGAAAAACTGTTTTTT
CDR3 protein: CATSRDRGVEKLFF

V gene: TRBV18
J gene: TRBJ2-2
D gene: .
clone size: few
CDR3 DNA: TGTGCCAGCTCACCACTGGTGGTGAACGCCGGGGAGCTGTTTTTT
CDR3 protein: CASSPLVVNAGELFF

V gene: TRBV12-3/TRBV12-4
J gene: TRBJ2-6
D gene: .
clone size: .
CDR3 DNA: TGTGCCAGCAGTTACTCAACAGGCTCTGGGGCCAACGTCCTGACTTTC
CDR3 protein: CASSYSTGSGANVLTF

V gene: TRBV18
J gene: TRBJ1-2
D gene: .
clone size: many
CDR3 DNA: TGTGCCAGCTCGACAGGTGGGGGCTATGGCTACACCTTC
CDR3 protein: CASSTGGGYGYTF

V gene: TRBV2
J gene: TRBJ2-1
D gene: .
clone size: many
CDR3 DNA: TGTGCCAGCAGTGCGAGGTACGGTGAGCAGTTCTTC
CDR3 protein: CASSARYGEQFF

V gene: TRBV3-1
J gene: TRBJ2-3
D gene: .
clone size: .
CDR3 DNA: TGTGCCAGCAGCCCCGGATCGGGACCAGATACGCAGTATTTT
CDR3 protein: CASSPGSGPDTQYF

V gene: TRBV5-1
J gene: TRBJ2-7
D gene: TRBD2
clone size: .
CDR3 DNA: TGCGCCACGAAGGAGACGGCGGGAGCCTACGAGCAGTACTTC
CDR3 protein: CATKETAGAYEQYF

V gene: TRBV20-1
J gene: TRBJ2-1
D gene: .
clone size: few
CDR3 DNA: TGCAGTGCTACCGGGCAATACAATGAGCAGTTCTTC
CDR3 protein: CSATGQYNEQFF

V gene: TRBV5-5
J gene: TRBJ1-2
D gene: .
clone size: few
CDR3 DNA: TGTGCCAGCAGCTTCGAAGGCAGGGCGACCTTCTATGGCTACACCTTC
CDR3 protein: CASSFEGRATFYGYTF

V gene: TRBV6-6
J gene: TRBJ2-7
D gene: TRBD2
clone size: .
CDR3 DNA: TGTGCCAGCAACGAAGCGGGGGGGATCTACGAGCAGTACTTC
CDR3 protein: CASNEAGGIYEQYF

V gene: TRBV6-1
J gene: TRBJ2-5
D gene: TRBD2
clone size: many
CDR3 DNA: TGTGCCAGCAGTTTAGCGGGGGGCGCAGAGACCCAGTACTTC
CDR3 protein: CASSLAGGAETQYF

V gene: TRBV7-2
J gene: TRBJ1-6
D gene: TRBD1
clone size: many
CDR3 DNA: TGTGCCAGCACCCTACAGGGGGCCGATAATTCACCCCTCCACTTT
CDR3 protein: CASTLQGADNSPLHF

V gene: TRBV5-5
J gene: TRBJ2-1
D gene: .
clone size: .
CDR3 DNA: TGTGCCAGCAGCTTGGTGGGGAGTGAGCAGTTCTTC
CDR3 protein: CASSLVGSEQFF